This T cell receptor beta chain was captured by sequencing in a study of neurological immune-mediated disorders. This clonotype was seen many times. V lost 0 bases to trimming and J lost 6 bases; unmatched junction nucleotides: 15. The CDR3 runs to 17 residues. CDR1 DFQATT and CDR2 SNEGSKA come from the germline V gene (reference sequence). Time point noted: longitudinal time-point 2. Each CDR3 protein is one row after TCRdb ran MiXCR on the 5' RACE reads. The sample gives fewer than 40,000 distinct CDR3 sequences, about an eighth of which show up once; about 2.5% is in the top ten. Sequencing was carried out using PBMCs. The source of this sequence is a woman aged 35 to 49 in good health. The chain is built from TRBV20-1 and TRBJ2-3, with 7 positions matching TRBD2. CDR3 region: CSARERNRRESWDTQYF. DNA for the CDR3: TGCAGTGCTAGAGAACGCAACCGGCGGGAGAGTTGGGATACGCAGTATTTT.